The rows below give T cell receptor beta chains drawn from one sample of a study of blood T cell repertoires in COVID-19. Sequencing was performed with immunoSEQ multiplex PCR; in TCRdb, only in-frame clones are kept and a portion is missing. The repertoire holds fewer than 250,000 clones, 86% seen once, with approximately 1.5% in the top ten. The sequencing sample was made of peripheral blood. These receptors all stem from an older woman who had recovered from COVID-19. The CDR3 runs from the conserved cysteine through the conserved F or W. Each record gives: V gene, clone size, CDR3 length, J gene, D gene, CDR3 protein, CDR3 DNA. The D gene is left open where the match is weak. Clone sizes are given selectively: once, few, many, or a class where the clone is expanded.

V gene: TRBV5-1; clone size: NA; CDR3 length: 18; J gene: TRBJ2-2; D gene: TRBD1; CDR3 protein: CASSQIQQGQINTGELFF; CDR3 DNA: TGCGCCAGCAGCCAAATCCAACAGGGACAGATAAACACCGGGGAGCTGTTTTTT
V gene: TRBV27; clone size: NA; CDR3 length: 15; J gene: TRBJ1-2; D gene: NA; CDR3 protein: CASRVSAGRNYGYTF; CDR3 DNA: TGTGCCAGCAGGGTTTCGGCAGGAAGAAACTATGGCTACACCTTC
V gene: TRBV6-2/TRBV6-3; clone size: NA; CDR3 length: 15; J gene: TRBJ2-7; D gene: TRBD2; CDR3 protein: CASSTLAGGLYEQYF; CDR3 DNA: TGTGCCAGCAGTACCCTAGCGGGGGGGTTGTACGAGCAGTACTTC
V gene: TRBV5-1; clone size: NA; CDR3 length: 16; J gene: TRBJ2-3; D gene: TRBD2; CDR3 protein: CASSLAGGSPTDTQYF; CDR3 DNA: TGCGCCAGCAGCTTGGCCGGGGGGTCCCCCACAGATACGCAGTATTTT
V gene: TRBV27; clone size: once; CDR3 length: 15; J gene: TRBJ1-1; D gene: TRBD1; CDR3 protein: CASSPKTGVGTEAFF; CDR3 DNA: TGTGCCAGCAGTCCAAAGACAGGGGTCGGCACTGAAGCTTTCTTT
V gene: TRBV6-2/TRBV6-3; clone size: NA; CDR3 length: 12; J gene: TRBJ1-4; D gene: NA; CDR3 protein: CASSYRDLKLFF; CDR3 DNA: TGTGCCAGCAGTTACAGAGATTTAAAACTGTTTTTT
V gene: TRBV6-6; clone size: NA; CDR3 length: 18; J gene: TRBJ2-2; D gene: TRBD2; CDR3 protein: CASSRLAGGFTNTGELFF; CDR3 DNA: TGTGCCAGCAGTCGACTAGCGGGGGGGTTTACGAACACCGGGGAGCTGTTTTTT
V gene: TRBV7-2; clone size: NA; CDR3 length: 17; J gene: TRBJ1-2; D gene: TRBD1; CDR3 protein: CASSSSRDSPGEYGYTF; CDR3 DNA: TGTGCCAGCAGCTCGTCCCGGGACAGCCCAGGGGAGTATGGCTACACCTTC
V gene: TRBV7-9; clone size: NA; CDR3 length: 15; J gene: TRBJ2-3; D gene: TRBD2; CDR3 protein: CASSLAGGAPDTQYF; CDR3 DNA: TGTGCCAGCAGCCTAGCGGGGGGGGCCCCAGATACGCAGTATTTT
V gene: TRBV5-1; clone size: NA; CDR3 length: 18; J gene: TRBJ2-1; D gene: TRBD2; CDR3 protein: CASSFAGSSGSSYNEQFF; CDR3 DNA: TGCGCCAGCAGCTTTGCGGGGTCTAGCGGGAGCTCCTACAATGAGCAGTTCTTC
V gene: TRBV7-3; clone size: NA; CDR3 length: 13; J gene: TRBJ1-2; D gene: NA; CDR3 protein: CASSLKTFRGMTF; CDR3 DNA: TGTGCCAGCAGCTTAAAGACATTTAGGGGGATGACCTTC
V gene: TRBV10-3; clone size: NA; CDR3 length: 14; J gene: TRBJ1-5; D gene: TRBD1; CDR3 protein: CATRQGFYNQPQHF; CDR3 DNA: TGTGCCACGCGACAGGGGTTTTACAATCAGCCCCAGCATTTT
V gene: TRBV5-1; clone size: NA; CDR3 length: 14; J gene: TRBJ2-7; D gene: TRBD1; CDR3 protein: CASSSRTGRYEQYF; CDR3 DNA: TGCGCCAGCAGCTCCCGGACAGGGAGGTACGAGCAGTACTTC
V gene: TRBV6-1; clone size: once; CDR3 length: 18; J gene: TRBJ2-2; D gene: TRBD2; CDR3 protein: CASSEGGTSGGNTGELFF; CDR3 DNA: TGTGCCAGCAGTGAAGGCGGGACTAGCGGGGGAAACACCGGGGAGCTGTTTTTT
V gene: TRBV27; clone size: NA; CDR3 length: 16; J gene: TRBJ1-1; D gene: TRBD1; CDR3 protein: CASSPQNRGGNTEAFF; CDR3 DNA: TGTGCCAGCAGTCCGCAAAACAGGGGAGGGAACACTGAAGCTTTCTTT
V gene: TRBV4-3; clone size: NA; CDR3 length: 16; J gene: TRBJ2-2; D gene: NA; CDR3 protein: CASSQDRGGDSGELFF; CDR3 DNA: TGCGCCAGCAGCCAAGATAGGGGGGGAGACTCCGGGGAGCTGTTTTTT
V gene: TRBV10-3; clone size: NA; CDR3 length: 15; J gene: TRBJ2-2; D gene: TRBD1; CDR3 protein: CAISLTGPNTGELFF; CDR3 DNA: TGTGCCATCAGTCTGACAGGGCCGAACACCGGGGAGCTGTTTTTT
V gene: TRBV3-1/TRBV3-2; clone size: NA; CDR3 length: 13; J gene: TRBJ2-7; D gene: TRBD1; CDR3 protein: CASKGQGVGEQYF; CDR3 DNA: TGTGCCAGCAAGGGACAGGGTGTCGGCGAGCAGTACTTC
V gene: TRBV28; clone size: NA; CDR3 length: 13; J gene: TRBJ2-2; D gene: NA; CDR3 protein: CASGTLNTGELFF; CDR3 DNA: TGTGCCAGCGGGACACTCAACACCGGGGAGCTGTTTTTT
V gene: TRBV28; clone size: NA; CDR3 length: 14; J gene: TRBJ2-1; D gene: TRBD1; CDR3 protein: CASSLNRGWNEQFF; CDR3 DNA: TGTGCCAGCAGTTTAAACAGGGGCTGGAATGAGCAGTTCTTC
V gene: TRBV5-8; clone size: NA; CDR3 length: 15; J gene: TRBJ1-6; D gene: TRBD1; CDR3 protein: CASSLYTGGVSPLHF; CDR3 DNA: TGTGCCAGCAGCTTGTATACAGGGGGAGTTTCACCCCTCCACTTT
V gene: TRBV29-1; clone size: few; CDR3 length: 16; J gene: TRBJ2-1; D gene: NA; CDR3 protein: CSVEDLGRGSYNEQFF; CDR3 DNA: TGCAGCGTTGAAGATCTAGGCAGGGGATCTTACAATGAGCAGTTCTTC
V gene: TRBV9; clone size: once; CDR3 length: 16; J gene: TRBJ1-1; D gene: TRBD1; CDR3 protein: CASSVGGGAVFTEAFF; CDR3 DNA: TGTGCCAGCAGCGTAGGAGGGGGCGCGGTTTTCACTGAAGCTTTCTTT
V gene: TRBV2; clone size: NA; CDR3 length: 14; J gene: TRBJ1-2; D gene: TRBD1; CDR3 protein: CASSGDSLVHGYTF; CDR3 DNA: TGTGCCAGCAGTGGGGACAGTCTGGTCCATGGCTACACCTTC
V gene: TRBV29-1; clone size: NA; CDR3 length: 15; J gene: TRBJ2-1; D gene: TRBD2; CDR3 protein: CSITEWGGSYNEQFF; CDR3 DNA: TGCAGCATCACCGAGTGGGGGGGAAGTTACAATGAGCAGTTCTTC
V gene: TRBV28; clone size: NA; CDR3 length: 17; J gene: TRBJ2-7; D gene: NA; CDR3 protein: CASSFLSRGQSGYEQYF; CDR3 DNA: TGTGCCAGCAGTTTTCTTTCAAGAGGGCAGAGCGGCTACGAGCAGTACTTC
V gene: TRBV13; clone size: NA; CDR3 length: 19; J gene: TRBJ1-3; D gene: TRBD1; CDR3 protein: CASSNRGQGNLYSGNTIYF; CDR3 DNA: TGTGCCAGCAGCAACCGGGGACAGGGAAACCTATACTCTGGAAACACCATATATTTT
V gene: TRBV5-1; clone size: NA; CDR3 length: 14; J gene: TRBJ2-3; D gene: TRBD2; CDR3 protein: CASSPALAGDTQYF; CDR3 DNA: TGCGCCAGCAGCCCGGCCCTAGCGGGGGATACGCAGTATTTT
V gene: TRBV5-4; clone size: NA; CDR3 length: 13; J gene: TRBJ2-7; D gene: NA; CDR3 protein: CASSLDGRYEQYF; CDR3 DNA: TGTGCCAGCAGCTTGGATGGCCGATACGAGCAGTACTTC
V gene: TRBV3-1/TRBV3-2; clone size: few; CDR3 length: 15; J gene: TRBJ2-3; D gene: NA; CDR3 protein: CASSQQLLSTDTQYF; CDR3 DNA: TGTGCCAGCAGCCAACAACTCCTAAGCACAGATACGCAGTATTTT
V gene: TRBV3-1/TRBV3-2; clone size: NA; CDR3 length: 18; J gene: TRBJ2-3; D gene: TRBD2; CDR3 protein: CASSQSGTSGGISDTQYF; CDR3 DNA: TGTGCCAGCAGCCAGTCCGGGACTAGCGGGGGTATTTCAGATACGCAGTATTTT
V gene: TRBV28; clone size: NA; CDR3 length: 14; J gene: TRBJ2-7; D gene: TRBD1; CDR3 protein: CASIRDRGFYEQYF; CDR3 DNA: TGTGCCAGCATCCGGGACAGGGGTTTCTACGAGCAGTACTTC
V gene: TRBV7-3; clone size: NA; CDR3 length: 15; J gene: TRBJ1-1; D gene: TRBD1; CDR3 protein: CASSQTGAGGTEAFF; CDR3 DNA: TGTGCCAGCAGCCAAACAGGGGCTGGGGGCACTGAAGCTTTCTTT
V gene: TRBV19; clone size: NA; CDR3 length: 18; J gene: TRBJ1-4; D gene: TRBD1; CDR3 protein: CASSKTGVQSATNEKLFF; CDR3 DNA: TGTGCCAGTAGTAAAACAGGGGTTCAGTCTGCAACTAATGAAAAACTGTTTTTT